One and the same sample provided the 19 T cell receptor beta chains below, sequenced in a study of T cells in Graves' hyperthyroidism and ophthalmopathy. Regions amplified from RNA transcripts were the TCR beta CDR3 regions. First-round RT-PCR targeting the TCR CDR3 was performed with the HTBI primer set. In TCRdb, the multiplex PCR reads were re-called with MiXCR into one record per CDR3 protein. The sample has around 400,000 distinct CDR3 sequences, around 16% seen once. The sample consisted of blood. The receptors stem from a woman between 18 and 30 years old with Graves' hyperthyroidism that later progressed to Graves' ophthalmopathy.

This clonotype was recorded a few times. The chain employs TRBV5-4 and TRBJ1-1, with D hard to call. V was clipped by 4 bases and J by 1 base, with 14 bases between them. The germline V gene has CDR1 SGHNT and CDR2 YYREEE (reference sequence). CDR3 size: 15 residues. Here the CDR3 DNA reads TGTGCCAGCAGCCTGTCGCTTGGCCCGAACACTGAAGCTTTCTTT. This codes for CASSLSLGPNTEAFF.

The chain recombines TRBV19 with TRBJ1-6; no clear D. V lost 3 bases and J 3 bases, leaving 9 bases between the germline ends. Germline CDR1 is LNHDA and CDR2 is SQIVND (reference sequence). The CDR3 is made up of 15 amino acids. The CDR3 region is CASSISEFYNSPLHF. CDR3 in DNA: TGTGCCAGTAGTATCTCCGAATTCTATAATTCACCCCTCCACTTT.

This clonotype was seen repeatedly, ten times or more. This chain links TRBV7-3 with TRBJ2-1, with D maybe TRBD1 (7 bases). The CDR3 has 13 amino acids. The V gene lost 2 bases and the J gene lost 6 bases, with 8 bases spanning the gap. Germline V lookup: CDR1 SGHTA, CDR2 FQGTGA. CDR3 DNA: TGTGCCAGCAGCTTACAGGGGGGCAATGAGCAGTTCTTC. Translated: CASSLQGGNEQFF.

The chain has TRBV20-1 and TRBJ2-3; 10 bases line up with TRBD2. V was pared by 6 bases and J by 3 bases, with 9 bases of the junction left unmatched. Germline V CDR1 and CDR2: DFQATT, SNEGSKA (reference sequence). The CDR3 runs to 15 residues. CDR3 sequence: CSAQAVAGGTDTQYF. In nucleotides, the CDR3 is TGCAGTGCCCAGGCGGTAGCGGGAGGAACAGATACGCAGTATTTT.

This clonotype was seen more than once but under ten times. The chain combines TRBV6-1 with TRBJ1-1; TRBD1 matches 8 bases. The CDR3 contains 12 residues. Trimming cost V 5 bases and J 8 bases; bases outside gene matches: 4. Per the germline V gene, CDR1 is MNHNS and CDR2 is SASEGT. In DNA form, the CDR3 reads TGTGCCAGCAGTCCTCGGGACAGGGAAGCTTTCTTT. It encodes CASSPRDREAFF.

Ten or more counts support this clonotype. This chain links TRBV11-3 with TRBJ2-1; 11 bases match TRBD2. The CDR3 length is 14 residues. Per germline, CDR1 SGHNT and CDR2 YENEEA. V shed 5 bases and J 10 bases; nucleotides not matched to a gene: 7. The CDR3: CASSLLGTSGEQFF. Written as DNA, the CDR3 is TGTGCCAGCAGCCTACTTGGGACTAGCGGAGAGCAGTTCTTC.

This clonotype was detected many times. CDR3: CASSVAQGRGEKLFF. Here the CDR3 DNA reads TGTGCCAGCAGCGTAGCTCAGGGCCGAGGCGAAAAACTGTTTTTT. The V call is TRBV9, the J call TRBJ1-4; perhaps TRBD1 as D (5 bases). Trimming removed 0 bases at V and 8 bases at J, with 14 bases between. Germline V gene sequence: CDR1 SGDLS, CDR2 YYNGEE. The CDR3 covers 15 residues.

The rearrangement joins TRBV27 to TRBJ2-3, with D maybe TRBD2 (6 bases). This CDR3 contains 14 residues. Germline values: CDR1 MNHEY, CDR2 SMNVEV (reference sequence). With 2 bases removed from V and 4 bases from J, the gap between germline ends came to 10 bases. CDR3 protein: CASSLAGWADTQYF. CDR3 nucleotide sequence: TGTGCCAGCAGTTTAGCGGGATGGGCAGATACGCAGTATTTT.

This clonotype has at least ten counts. The V call is TRBV6-5, the J call TRBJ2-7; 11 nucleotides line up with TRBD1. In germline, CDR1 is MNHEY, CDR2 SVGAGI. The CDR3 covers 16 residues. With 0 bases clipped from V and 5 bases from J, the junction kept 6 bases outside the gene matches. DNA for the CDR3: TGTGCCAGCAGTTACTCGATAGGGGACAGGGGGGACGAGCAGTACTTC. It specifies CASSYSIGDRGDEQYF.

This chain connects TRBV9 to TRBJ1-3; perhaps TRBD1 as D (5 bases). This CDR3 comprises 15 residues. Germline-derived CDR1 and CDR2 are SGDLS and YYNGEE. The V end was cut by 0 bases, the J end by 7 bases, with 14 bases between. The CDR3 loop reads CASSVDSGDGNTIYF. The DNA for the CDR3 is TGTGCCAGCAGCGTAGATTCCGGGGACGGGAACACCATATATTTT.

This clonotype occurred many times. The chain's CDR3 is CASSARGGANTEAFF. The CDR3, as DNA: TGTGCCAGCAGTGCCCGAGGGGGGGCGAACACTGAAGCTTTCTTT. The chain joins TRBV28 to TRBJ1-1, with D possibly matching TRBD1 (6 bases). Deletions cut 5 bases from V and 1 base from J, with 14 bases between. Germline values: CDR1 MDHEN, CDR2 SYDVKM. The CDR3 extends over 15 amino acids.

The J gene is TRBJ2-2, the V gene TRBV19; perhaps TRBD2 as D (5 bases). Trimming cost V 2 bases and J 6 bases, with 13 bases left between them. This CDR3 spans 15 amino acids. Per germline, CDR1 LNHDA and CDR2 SQIVND (reference sequence). The CDR3, as DNA: TGTGCCAGTAGTATAAGCTTTCGGGGTGCCGGGGAGCTGTTTTTT. It codes for CASSISFRGAGELFF.

This clonotype has at least ten counts. V gene TRBV12-3 or TRBV12-4 combines with J gene TRBJ2-7; TRBD2 matches 12 bases. The J segment lost 4 bases and the V segment lost 5 bases, leaving 3 bases of the junction unmatched. The CDR3 runs 14 residues. In DNA, the CDR3 is TGTGCCAGCAGTACGACTAGCGGGAGTTACGAGCAGTACTTC. Translated, it gives CASSTTSGSYEQYF.

This clonotype occurred a few times. The genes are TRBV27 and TRBJ2-1; no clear D gene. In germline, CDR1 is MNHEY, CDR2 SMNVEV (reference sequence). The V end lost 5 bases, the J end lost 5 bases, and 7 bases lay between the germline ends. The CDR3 sequence is 12 residues long. CDR3 sequence: CASSPDHNEQFF. The CDR3, as DNA: TGTGCCAGCAGTCCCGACCACAATGAGCAGTTCTTC.

This clonotype was detected ten times or more. The genes are TRBV18 and TRBJ2-3; 7 bases agree with TRBD2. V shed 3 bases and J 4 bases; nucleotides not matched to a gene: 4. The germline V gene has CDR1 KGHSH and CDR2 LQKENI. This CDR3 has 14 residues. The CDR3 DNA reads as TGTGCCAGCTCACCCCGGGACTATGCAGATACGCAGTATTTT. This encodes CASSPRDYADTQYF.

This clonotype came up many times. The gene calls are TRBV7-9 and TRBJ2-1; the match to TRBD2 covers 10 bases. The CDR3 has 16 amino acids. With V trimmed by 3 bases and J by 7 bases, 9 bases remained unmatched. Germline CDR1 and CDR2: SEHNR and FQNEAQ (reference sequence). CDR3 bases: TGTGCCAGCAGCTTGGCCGGGACTAGCGCTTTGAATGAGCAGTTCTTC. Translating it yields CASSLAGTSALNEQFF.

The rearrangement links TRBV9 to TRBJ2-7; 7 bases match TRBD1. Germline V gene lookup returns CDR1 SGDLS and CDR2 YYNGEE. The V segment lost 0 bases and the J segment 3 bases; nucleotides outside the gene matches: 6. This CDR3 is 15 amino acids long. This chain's CDR3 is CASSVAPDRYYEQYF. CDR3 sequence (DNA): TGTGCCAGCAGCGTAGCCCCGGACAGGTACTACGAGCAGTACTTC.

This clonotype was detected many times. The chain uses TRBV20-1 and TRBJ2-4, with D uncertain. The CDR3 loop spans 11 amino acids. Trimming left V 5 bases short and J 5 bases short, with 7 bases between. Germline V gene lookup returns CDR1 DFQATT and CDR2 SNEGSKA (reference sequence). The CDR3 protein is CSALVENIQYF. The CDR3 nucleotides read TGCAGTGCTCTGGTAGAAAACATTCAGTACTTC.

This clonotype was recorded many times. This chain links TRBV29-1 with TRBJ2-7; 9 nucleotides match TRBD2. Germline V gene sequence: CDR1 SQVTM, CDR2 ANQGSEA. The CDR3 runs to 14 residues. Unmatched junction bases numbered 12, after V lost 5 bases and J lost 7 bases. The CDR3 protein is CSVTTSGPGGEQYF. In nucleotides, the CDR3 is TGCAGCGTTACGACTAGCGGACCCGGAGGGGAGCAGTACTTC.